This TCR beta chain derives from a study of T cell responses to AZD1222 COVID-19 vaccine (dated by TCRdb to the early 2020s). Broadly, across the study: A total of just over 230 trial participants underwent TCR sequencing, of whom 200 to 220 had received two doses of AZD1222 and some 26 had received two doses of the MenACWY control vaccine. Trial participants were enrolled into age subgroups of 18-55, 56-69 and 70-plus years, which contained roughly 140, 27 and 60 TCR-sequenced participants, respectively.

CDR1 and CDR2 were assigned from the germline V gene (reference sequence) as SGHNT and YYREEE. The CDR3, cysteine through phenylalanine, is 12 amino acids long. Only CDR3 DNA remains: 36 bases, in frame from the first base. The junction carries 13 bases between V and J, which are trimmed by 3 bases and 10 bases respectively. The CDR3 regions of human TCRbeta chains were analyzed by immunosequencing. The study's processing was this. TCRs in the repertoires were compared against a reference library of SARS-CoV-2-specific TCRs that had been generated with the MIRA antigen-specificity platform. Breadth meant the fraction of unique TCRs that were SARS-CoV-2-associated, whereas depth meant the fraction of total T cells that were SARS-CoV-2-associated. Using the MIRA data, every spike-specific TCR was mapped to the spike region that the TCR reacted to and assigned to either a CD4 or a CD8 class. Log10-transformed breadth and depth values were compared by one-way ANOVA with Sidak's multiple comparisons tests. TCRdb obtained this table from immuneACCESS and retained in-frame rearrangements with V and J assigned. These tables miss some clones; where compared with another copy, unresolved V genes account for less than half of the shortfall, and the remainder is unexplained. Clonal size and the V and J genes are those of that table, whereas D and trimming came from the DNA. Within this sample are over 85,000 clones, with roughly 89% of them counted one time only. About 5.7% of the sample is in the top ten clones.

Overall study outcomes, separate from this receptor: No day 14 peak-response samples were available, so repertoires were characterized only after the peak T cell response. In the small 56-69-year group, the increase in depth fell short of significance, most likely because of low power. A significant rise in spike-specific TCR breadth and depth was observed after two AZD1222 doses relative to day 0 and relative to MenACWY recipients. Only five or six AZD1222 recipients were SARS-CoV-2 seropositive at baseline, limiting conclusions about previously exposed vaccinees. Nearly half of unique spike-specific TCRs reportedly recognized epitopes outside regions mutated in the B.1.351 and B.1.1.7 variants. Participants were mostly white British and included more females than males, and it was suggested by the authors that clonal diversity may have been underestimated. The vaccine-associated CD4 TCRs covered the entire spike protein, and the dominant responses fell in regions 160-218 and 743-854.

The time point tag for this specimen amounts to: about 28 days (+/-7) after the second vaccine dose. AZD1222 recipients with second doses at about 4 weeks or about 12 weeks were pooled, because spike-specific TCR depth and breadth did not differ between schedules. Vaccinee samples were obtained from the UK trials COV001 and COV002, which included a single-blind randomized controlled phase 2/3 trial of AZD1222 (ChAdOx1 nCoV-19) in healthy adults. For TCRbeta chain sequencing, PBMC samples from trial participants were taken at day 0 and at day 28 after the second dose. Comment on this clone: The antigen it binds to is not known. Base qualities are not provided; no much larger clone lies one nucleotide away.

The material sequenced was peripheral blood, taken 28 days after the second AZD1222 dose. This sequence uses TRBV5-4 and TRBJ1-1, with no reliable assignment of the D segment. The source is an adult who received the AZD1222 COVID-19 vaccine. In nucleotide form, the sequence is TGTGCCAGCAGCTCTTACGAAGAGGGAGCTTTCTTT. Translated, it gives CASSSYEEGAFF.